The 21 T cell receptor beta chains below all came from one sample that was sequenced in a study of blood T cells in healthy people across ages. Then a second PCR, running roughly 7 to 11 cycles, was carried out with a sample-barcoded 5' primer and a J-beta primer mix. TCRdb processed the 5' RACE reads anew with MiXCR; each CDR3 protein has one entry. The table shows roughly 1.6 million distinct CDR3 sequences, with about 35% occurring only once. Source material: blood. Source of these receptors: a woman in her 30s in good health.

This chain uses TRBV10-3 with TRBJ2-1; 14 bases align to TRBD2. Germline V lookup: CDR1 ENHRY, CDR2 SYGVKD. V lost 6 bases, J lost 7 bases, and 2 bases stayed unmatched. The CDR3 is 14 residues long. The CDR3 reads CAISRLAGGNEQFF. The CDR3 DNA reads as TGTGCCATCAGCCGACTAGCGGGAGGGAATGAGCAGTTCTTC.

This chain links TRBV3-1 with TRBJ2-5, with 10 bases that match TRBD2. J gave up 5 bases and V 3 bases, and 3 bases lay outside the gene matches. This CDR3 has 14 residues. From germline, CDR1 is LGHDT and CDR2 YNNKEL (reference sequence). The CDR3 DNA follows: TGTGCCAGCAGCCACCTAGCGGGGGAGGAGACCCAGTACTTC. It is translated as CASSHLAGEETQYF.

The V and J genes are TRBV5-1 and TRBJ2-7; the D gene is possibly TRBD2 (6 bases). The end of the DNA is better explained by TRBJ2-5, so the J call may be wrong. Looked up from germline, CDR1 is SGHRS and CDR2 is YFSETQ. The CDR3 totals 14 residues. The CDR3 DNA sequence: TGCGCCAGCAACTTTGTAACGGGAGAAGAGACCCAGTACTTC. This gives the protein CASNFVTGEETQYF.

This clonotype has ten or more counts. The rearrangement uses TRBV12-3 or TRBV12-4 and TRBJ2-5; TRBD2 matches at 12 bases. V was clipped by 2 bases and J by 3 bases; unmatched bases: 1. The CDR3 consists of 15 residues. DNA of the CDR3: TGTGCCAGCAGTTTAAGACTAGCGGGAGAAGAGACCCAGTACTTC. It yields the protein CASSLRLAGEETQYF.

This clonotype was seen a handful of times. This sequence joins TRBV20-1 and TRBJ2-1; no clear D. V dropped 4 bases and J dropped 7 bases, with 14 bases sitting between them. CDR3 length: 13 amino acids. Germline CDR1 reads DFQATT; CDR2 reads SNEGSKA (reference sequence). CDR3 in DNA: TGCAGTGCTAATAGCCCCGTGGTTAATGAGCAGTTCTTC. Its protein product is CSANSPVVNEQFF.

This clonotype was seen a few times. The rearrangement joins TRBV27 to TRBJ2-3; the match to TRBD1 covers 8 bases. Germline loops: CDR1 MNHEY, CDR2 SMNVEV (reference sequence). The CDR3 sequence is 13 residues long. The ends lost 9 bases at V and 5 bases at J; junction bases unmatched: 7. In nucleotides, the CDR3 is TGTGCCAGTCAGGGGGCTGGTGGAGATACGCAGTATTTT. As protein: CASQGAGGDTQYF.

This clonotype was detected a few times. The chain uses TRBV12-3 or TRBV12-4 and TRBJ1-2, with D hard to call. V lost 6 bases to trimming and J lost 4 bases, with 12 bases between them. The length of the CDR3 is 13 residues. The CDR3 DNA sequence: TGTGCCAGCAGGACCCACGGCTTCTATGGCTACACCTTC. Amino acid sequence: CASRTHGFYGYTF.

This clonotype was observed once. A read error may produce the germline difference seen at one junction end. The genes are TRBV20-1 and TRBJ2-1; D possibly uses TRBD1 or TRBD2 (6 bases each). Per the germline V gene, CDR1 is DFQATT and CDR2 is SNEGSKA (reference sequence). This CDR3 is built from 16 residues. The CDR3 region is CSVNSGQGSSYNGQFF. Written as DNA, the CDR3 is TGCAGTGTCAATAGCGGCCAGGGGAGCTCCTACAATGGGCAGTTCTTC.

This rearrangement joins TRBV7-9 to TRBJ2-7; TRBD2 aligns across 9 bases. Per the germline V gene, CDR1 is SEHNR and CDR2 is FQNEAQ (reference sequence). V lost 5 bases to trimming and J lost 3 bases; unmatched junction nucleotides: 8. This CDR3 region has 15 residues. The CDR3 spells CASSTGTSFSYEQYF. The CDR3 coding sequence is TGTGCCAGCAGCACGGGGACTAGCTTCAGCTACGAGCAGTACTTC.

Comment on this clonotype: Since no conserved phenylalanine or tryptophan closes the CDR3, a read error is the likely cause. The rearrangement uses TRBV28 and TRBJ2-1, with D possibly matching TRBD2 (6 bases). V dropped 3 bases and J dropped 0 bases, with 9 bases sitting between them. The CDR3 contains 15 residues. CDR1 is MDHEN, CDR2 SYDVKM, per germline. In DNA, the CDR3 is TGTGCCAGCAGTTTCCGGGAGAGCTCCTACAATGAGCAGTTCGTC. Its translation: CASSFRESSYNEQFV.

The chain joins TRBV7-2 to TRBJ1-1; 9 nucleotides match TRBD1. Germline V lookup: CDR1 SGHTA, CDR2 FQGNSA. The V gene end was trimmed by 5 bases and the J gene end by 4 bases; junction bases not matched to a gene: 5. CDR3 length: 14 amino acids. CDR3 loop: CASSHRGQGTEAFF. CDR3 DNA: TGTGCCAGCAGCCATAGGGGACAGGGCACTGAAGCTTTCTTT. The variable domain in full, completed from reference TRBV7-2 and TRBJ1-1, reads GAGVSQSPSNKVTEKGKDVELRCDPISGHTALYWYRQSLGQGLEFLIYFQGNSAPDKSGLPSDRFSAERTGGSVSTLTIQRTQQEDSAVYLCASSHRGQGTEAFFGQGTRLTVV.

This clonotype showed up many times. The V gene is TRBV10-2, the J gene TRBJ2-1; D gene ambiguous. CDR1 is WSHSY and CDR2 is SAAADI in the germline V gene. The CDR3 has 14 residues. V was shortened by 2 bases and J by 5 bases, with 10 bases between the two germline ends. Written as DNA, the CDR3 is TGCGCCAGCAGTGAGGGCCAGATACACAATGAGCAGTTCTTC. Its protein is CASSEGQIHNEQFF.

This clonotype was recorded at least ten times. The V and J genes are TRBV29-1 and TRBJ2-5; D perhaps matches TRBD2 (5 bases). Germline CDR1 and CDR2: SQVTM and ANQGSEA. V was cut by 6 bases and J by 5 bases, with 13 bases left in between. The CDR3 loop spans 12 amino acids. Here the CDR3 reads CSVELGQETQYF. The CDR3 DNA reads TGCAGCGTGGAACTAGGTCAGGAGACCCAGTACTTC.

This clonotype turned up a few times. The V and J genes are TRBV9 and TRBJ1-2; D is uncertain. This CDR3 is 16 amino acids long. CDR1 is SGDLS and CDR2 is YYNGEE in the germline V gene. Trimming stripped 3 bases from V and 3 bases from J, with 18 bases between. DNA for the CDR3: TGTGCCAGCAGCGGCTCCCCCGCCGGCGACTACTATGGCTACACCTTC. This gives the protein CASSGSPAGDYYGYTF.

This clonotype has a handful of counts. V gene TRBV7-3 combines with J gene TRBJ1-1; no reliable D call. Trimming removed 3 bases at V and 3 bases at J, with 8 bases between. CDR1 is SGHTA and CDR2 is FQGTGA in the germline V gene. The CDR3 extends over 13 amino acids. Here the CDR3 reads CASSFGFDTEAFF. The CDR3 coding sequence is TGTGCCAGCAGCTTCGGGTTTGACACTGAAGCTTTCTTT.

The rearrangement links TRBV3-1 to TRBJ1-5; TRBD1 might be the D (5 bases). CDR3 length: 16 amino acids. V lost 4 bases to trimming and J lost 0 bases, with 13 bases between them. Germline V gene data show CDR1 as LGHDT and CDR2 as YNNKEL (reference sequence). The CDR3 sequence: CASSLGAPNSNQPQHF. The CDR3 nucleotides are TGTGCCAGCAGCCTCGGGGCCCCAAATAGCAATCAGCCCCAGCATTTT. The entire variable domain, with the rest obtained from reference TRBV3-1 and TRBJ1-5, is as follows: DTAVSQTPKYLVTQMGNDKSIKCEQNLGHDTMYWYKQDSKKFLKIMFSYNNKELIINETVPNRFSPKSPDKAHLNLHINSLELGDSAVYFCASSLGAPNSNQPQHFGDGTRLSIL.

The V call is TRBV9, the J call TRBJ1-2; 7 positions agree with TRBD1. V was clipped by 6 bases and J by 5 bases; unmatched bases: 7. CDR3 length equals 13 residues. In germline, CDR1 is SGDLS, CDR2 YYNGEE. DNA of the CDR3: TGTGCCAGCACCAGGGGGGGTTGGTATGGCTACACCTTC. This translates into CASTRGGWYGYTF.

This sequence joins TRBV28 and TRBJ1-2; possibly TRBD1 for D (5 bases). In germline, CDR1 is MDHEN, CDR2 SYDVKM. CDR3 length equals 16 residues. Trimming pared 3 bases from V and 8 bases from J, leaving 22 bases between. The CDR3 here is CASSFISGKGPEGYTF. In DNA, the CDR3 is TGTGCCAGCAGTTTTATTTCGGGCAAGGGGCCGGAGGGCTACACCTTC.

In its sample, this clonotype was seen a few times. V is TRBV7-3 and J is TRBJ2-1; D remains ambiguous. Trimming pared 1 base from V and 8 bases from J, leaving 18 bases between. The CDR3 has 16 amino acids. Germline V gene data show CDR1 as SGHTA and CDR2 as FQGTGA. In DNA, the CDR3 is TGTGCCAGCAGCTTAATGGGGTCGGTAGCTTCCGATGAGCAGTTCTTC. It codes for CASSLMGSVASDEQFF.

The chain employs TRBV7-2 and TRBJ2-2; tentative D call: TRBD2 (6 bases). This CDR3 spans 15 amino acids. Trimming took 2 bases from V and 5 from J, leaving 12 bases between them. Germline CDR1 is SGHTA and CDR2 is FQGNSA. The CDR3 DNA reads as TGTGCCAGCAGCTTAAGACTAGATGGAACCGGGGAGCTGTTTTTT. Its protein is CASSLRLDGTGELFF.

CDR3 loop: CASSPRGLKETQYF. DNA of the CDR3: TGCGCCAGCAGCCCCCGCGGTCTGAAGGAGACCCAGTACTTC. This rearrangement joins TRBV5-1 to TRBJ2-5; D is undetermined. The germline V gene encodes CDR1 SGHRS and CDR2 YFSETQ. The CDR3 sequence is 14 residues long. The V gene lost 4 bases and the J gene lost 5 bases, with 15 bases spanning the gap.